This T cell receptor (beta chain) was recovered during a study of T cell changes during pregnancy in multiple sclerosis (dated by TCRdb to between 2017 and 2020). Regarding the research as a whole: The study looked at changes in the T cell repertoire across pregnancy in women with multiple sclerosis.

For this chain, trimming is 6 bases at the V end and 2 bases at the J end, and the number of junction bases without a gene match is 1. The germline V gene yields MNHNS for CDR1 and SASEGT for CDR2. From cysteine to phenylalanine, the CDR3 is 14 amino acids long. CDR3 DNA is the only sequence kept; it has 42 bases, read in frame from the first base. The library came from the immunoSEQ multiplex PCR assay. TCRdb carries this immuneACCESS record with in-frame sequences only. Its versions omit some clonotypes, under half of them owing to an unresolved V gene in the studies checked, with the rest unexplained. The sample table contains about 43,000 clones; only one count was recorded for roughly 93% of them. The ten most abundant clones make up roughly 1.5% of the sample. Remarks on this clone: This receptor's antigen is unknown. The sample holds no much larger clone one base away, and base qualities are not on file.

The V and J genes are TRBV6-1 and TRBJ1-3, and 10 junctional nucleotides match TRBD1. This receptor was taken from a female donor with multiple sclerosis, enrolled in a pregnancy study. What was sequenced was PBMCs (not recorded whether the cells were cultured). At the DNA level, the sequence is TGTGCCAGCAGAGGACAGGGGGCTGGAAACACCATATATTTT. Its protein reads: CASRGQGAGNTIYF.